These T cell receptor beta chains were read from a single sample in a study of neoadjuvant anti-PD-1 for oral cavity cancer. This table comes from immunoSEQ multiplex PCR, and its TCRdb copy is limited to in-frame clones, with some not included. Of about 42,000 clones detected, about 77% appear once; the ten largest clones hold more than 4.5%. Material: PBMCs, obtained after nivolumab (anti-PD-1) treatment. Source of these receptors: a person aged 35 to 85 with oral cavity squamous cell carcinoma. Both conserved end residues are part of each CDR3. The D gene is left open where the match is weak. Size is stated for part of the rows, as once, few or many counts, or as a class when the clone is expanded.

V	size	D	J	DNA	CDR3
TRBV7-9	.	TRBD1	TRBJ2-5	TGTGCCAGCAGCTTCGTCGGGACAGCACAAGAGACCCAGTACTTC	CASSFVGTAQETQYF
TRBV5-1	few	TRBD2	TRBJ2-1	TGCGCCAGCAGCTTGACTCTAGCGGGAGTAGAGCAGTTCTTC	CASSLTLAGVEQFF
TRBV14	.	TRBD2	TRBJ2-2	TGTGCCAGCAGCCAAGAAAGTGGACTAGCGTACGGGGAGCTGTTTTTT	CASSQESGLAYGELFF
TRBV15	.	.	TRBJ1-5	TGTGCCACCAGCGGAGGGTACTACAATCAGCCCCAGCATTTT	CATSGGYYNQPQHF
TRBV7-8	.	.	TRBJ1-1	TGTGCCAGCAGCTTAGCCGGGGGATTGAACACTGAAGCTTTCTTT	CASSLAGGLNTEAFF
TRBV11-2	.	.	TRBJ1-4	TGTGCCAGCAGCCCAACAGGAGGAAATGAAAAACTGTTTTTT	CASSPTGGNEKLFF
TRBV11-2	.	.	TRBJ2-3	TGTGCCAGCAGCCAGACAGATACGCAGTATTTT	CASSQTDTQYF
TRBV28	.	.	TRBJ1-5	TGTGCCAGCAGTTTAGAGGGGGAGGCTCAGCCCCAGCATTTT	CASSLEGEAQPQHF
TRBV6-1	.	TRBD1	TRBJ1-2	TGTGCCAGTCGGACAGGGCCACCCTATGGCTACACCTTC	CASRTGPPYGYTF
TRBV9	.	TRBD1	TRBJ2-2	TGTGCCAGCAGCGAGGGACAGGCGAACGGGGAGCTGTTTTTT	CASSEGQANGELFF
TRBV7-9	.	.	TRBJ2-2	TGTGCCAGCAGCTCCTACAGTGACACCGGGGAGCTGTTTTTT	CASSSYSDTGELFF
TRBV25-1	.	TRBD1	TRBJ1-2	TGTGCCAGCAGTGAAGGGGCAAGGGGGCTGAACTATGGCTACACCTTC	CASSEGARGLNYGYTF
TRBV28	.	.	TRBJ2-7	TGTGCCAGCAGGATCACGAGCGGGCGGTCCTACGAGCAGTACTTC	CASRITSGRSYEQYF
TRBV5-1	.	.	TRBJ1-5	TGCGCCAGCAGCTTGGAGGCAGGCGGTAATCAGCCCCAGCATTTT	CASSLEAGGNQPQHF
TRBV5-1	few	.	TRBJ1-1	TGCGCCAGCAGCCCTTCGACCCTGAACACTGAAGCTTTCTTT	CASSPSTLNTEAFF
TRBV2	.	.	TRBJ2-5	TGTGCCACCCGAGGGGGGGGTAAAGAGACCCAGTACTTC	CATRGGGKETQYF
TRBV7-8	few	TRBD2	TRBJ2-3	TGTGCCAGCAGCTCCCGGACTAGCGGGATAGGGGATACGCAGTATTTT	CASSSRTSGIGDTQYF
TRBV27	.	.	TRBJ2-3	TGTGCCAGCAGTTTTAGCACAGATACGCAGTATTTT	CASSFSTDTQYF
TRBV5-8	.	TRBD2	TRBJ2-3	TGTGCCAGCAGCTTGGGGGGAACTAGCGGGGGCCGAGGAGATACGCAGTATTTT	CASSLGGTSGGRGDTQYF
TRBV28	.	.	TRBJ1-6	TGTGCCAGCAGTTTGGACTCCCTTTCACCCCTCCACTTT	CASSLDSLSPLHF
TRBV5-1	.	.	TRBJ2-1	TGCGCCAGCAGCTTAACCCTGAATGAGCAGTTCTTC	CASSLTLNEQFF
TRBV6-4	.	.	TRBJ2-3	TGTGCCAGCAGCCGACACCTTACAGGGTCGATCGGGACAGATACGCAGTATTTT	CASSRHLTGSIGTDTQYF
TRBV5-6	.	.	TRBJ2-3	TGTGCCAGCAGCTTGGGGGGAAGGGTGAGTCGCACAGATACGCAGTATTTT	CASSLGGRVSRTDTQYF
TRBV6-1	.	.	TRBJ2-7	TGTGCCAGCAACACCGACAGGTACGAGCAGTACTTC	CASNTDRYEQYF
TRBV5-1	.	.	TRBJ2-7	TGCGCCAGCAGCAGGGACGGGCTGTCCTACGAGCAGTACTTC	CASSRDGLSYEQYF
TRBV7-6	.	.	TRBJ2-7	TGTGCCAGCAGCTTAGCCCCCGACGGGAGCTCCTACGAGCAGTACTTC	CASSLAPDGSSYEQYF
TRBV7-9	.	TRBD1	TRBJ2-1	TGTGCCAGCAGCTTAACCGGGACAGTGAATGAGCAGTTCTTC	CASSLTGTVNEQFF
TRBV7-9	.	.	TRBJ2-5	TGTGCCAGCAGGGAGGGTACAGGGGAACGAGAGACCCAGTACTTC	CASREGTGERETQYF
TRBV7-7	few	.	TRBJ2-1	TGTGCTAGCAGCACCGACAGGAGCAATGAGCAGTTCTTC	CASSTDRSNEQFF
TRBV27	.	TRBD2	TRBJ2-4	TGTGCCAGCAGTTTATCGGTCGGGACTAGCGCGAAAAACATTCAGTACTTC	CASSLSVGTSAKNIQYF
TRBV6-1	.	.	TRBJ2-1	TGTGCCAGCAGTGAAAACCCTGCCCCTCGCGGAGTCTACAATGAGCAGTTCTTC	CASSENPAPRGVYNEQFF
TRBV30	.	.	TRBJ1-4	TGTGCCTGGGGACTGCAAACTAATGAAAAACTGTTTTTT	CAWGLQTNEKLFF
TRBV6-5	few	.	TRBJ2-7	TGTGCCAGCAGTGCCGGGACGGCCTACGAGCAGTACTTC	CASSAGTAYEQYF
TRBV6-6	.	.	TRBJ1-1	TGTGCCAGCGGGGTAAACCCCTTGAACACTGAAGCTTTCTTT	CASGVNPLNTEAFF
TRBV11-3	once	.	TRBJ1-3	TGTGCCTCCTCGGACAGCTCTGGAAACACCATATATTTT	CASSDSSGNTIYF
TRBV7-8	.	.	TRBJ1-2	TGTGCCAGCAGCGCCCTGCCAAGGGGAGACTATGGCTACACCTTC	CASSALPRGDYGYTF
TRBV6-6	.	.	TRBJ1-5	TGTGCCAGCAGATCCTCAGGGGTTAGTCAGCCCCAGCATTTT	CASRSSGVSQPQHF
TRBV5-1	.	.	TRBJ2-2	TGCGCCAGCAGCTTGGGGTCCGGGACTACCGGGGAGCTGTTTTTT	CASSLGSGTTGELFF
TRBV15	.	.	TRBJ2-2	TGTGCCACCAGCAGAGTCCCGTCCGGGGAGCTGTTTTTT	CATSRVPSGELFF
TRBV15	.	.	TRBJ2-7	TGTGCCACCAGCAGAGAAGGCCGCGAGCAGTACTTC	CATSREGREQYF
TRBV7-9	.	.	TRBJ1-2	TGTGCCAGCAGCTTAGGGTCAGGGGCTCATGGCTACACCTTC	CASSLGSGAHGYTF
TRBV19	.	.	TRBJ1-5	TGTGCCAGTAGTAGGGGGGAGAGGGGGGATCCGAATCAGCCCCAGCATTTT	CASSRGERGDPNQPQHF
TRBV28	few	TRBD1	TRBJ2-3	TGTGCCAGCAGTTCCGGGACAGGGGTAGGTTCACGCACAGATACGCAGTATTTT	CASSSGTGVGSRTDTQYF
TRBV5-1	.	TRBD1	TRBJ1-1	TGCGCCAGCAGCTTGGTCCTCAGACAGGGGTGGACTGAAGCTTTCTTT	CASSLVLRQGWTEAFF
TRBV10-3	.	TRBD2	TRBJ2-3	TGTGCCATCAGTGACCGGGGGGAGGGCACAGATACGCAGTATTTT	CAISDRGEGTDTQYF
TRBV27	.	TRBD2	TRBJ2-2	TGTGCCAGCAGTTCCAATGGACTAGGGACCGGGGAGCTGTTTTTT	CASSSNGLGTGELFF
TRBV5-1	.	.	TRBJ1-2	TGCGCCAGCAGTCCTGATCAGGGGAACTATGGCTACACCTTC	CASSPDQGNYGYTF
TRBV27	.	TRBD1	TRBJ1-1	TGTGCCAGCAGTTTAGGCGCAGGGGGCTGGTACGAAGCTTTCTTT	CASSLGAGGWYEAFF